The 15 T cell receptor beta chains in this list originate from one sample, sequenced in a study of response to subunit inactivated influenza vaccine. TCRdb passed the RT-PCR reads through MiXCR, listing each CDR3 protein once. The table records fewer than 650,000 distinct CDR3 sequences, 10% to 15% of them present only once. The specimen was PBMCs from blood, collected roughly 6 weeks after vaccination. These receptors originate from a middle-aged man who received an inactivated influenza vaccine.

The chain has TRBV5-6 and TRBJ2-7; TRBD1 matches 11 bases. Per the germline V gene, CDR1 is SGHDT and CDR2 is YYEEEE. This CDR3 is built from 16 residues. V lost 1 base and J lost 3; bases outside the gene matches: 6. Written as DNA, the CDR3 is TGTGCCAGCAGCTTGCCTCGGACAGGGGGCAACTACGAGCAGTACTTC. It yields the protein CASSLPRTGGNYEQYF.

In its sample, this clonotype was seen a few times. The rearrangement links TRBV29-1 to TRBJ2-3; D perhaps matches TRBD2 (6 bases). This CDR3 is 15 amino acids long. V lost 7 bases and J lost 0, with 17 bases in between. Germline V gives CDR1 SQVTM, CDR2 ANQGSEA. CDR3 in amino acids: CSGTLGGTSTDTQYF. The CDR3 nucleotides are TGCAGCGGCACTCTGGGAGGCACTAGCACAGATACGCAGTATTTT.

The CDR3 bases are TGTGCCAGCAGGGTCGACAGGGGCACCTACAATGAGCAGTTCTTC. It encodes CASRVDRGTYNEQFF. The chain has TRBV7-6 and TRBJ2-1; TRBD1 matches 8 bases. Trimming took 6 bases from V and 2 from J; bases not matched to a gene: 6. The CDR3 consists of 15 residues. Germline loops: CDR1 SGHVS, CDR2 FNYEAQ.

This clonotype was counted at least ten times. This chain links TRBV20-1 with TRBJ2-7; D perhaps matches TRBD1 (6 bases). CDR3 length equals 14 residues. Trimming stripped 1 base from V and 0 bases from J, with 10 bases between. Germline V gene lookup returns CDR1 DFQATT and CDR2 SNEGSKA (reference sequence). The CDR3 DNA sequence: TGCAGTGCTAGAGTGGACAGTAGCTCCTACGAGCAGTACTTC. Amino acid sequence: CSARVDSSSYEQYF.

There are a few counts of this clonotype. The chain is built from TRBV3-1 and TRBJ1-2; D is unclear. The V and J ends lost 4 bases and 0 bases respectively, with 9 bases between them. Germline V gene sequence: CDR1 LGHDT, CDR2 YNNKEL (reference sequence). The CDR3 has 14 amino acids. The CDR3 coding sequence is TGTGCCAGCAGCCCTCCGTCGGCTAACTATGGCTACACCTTC. It specifies CASSPPSANYGYTF. The complete variable domain, with remaining parts taken from reference TRBV3-1 and TRBJ1-2, reads DTAVSQTPKYLVTQMGNDKSIKCEQNLGHDTMYWYKQDSKKFLKIMFSYNNKELIINETVPNRFSPKSPDKAHLNLHINSLELGDSAVYFCASSPPSANYGYTFGSGTRLTVV.

The rearrangement joins TRBV13 to TRBJ1-6; D uncertain. The V and J ends lost 4 bases and 9 bases respectively, with 10 bases between them. The CDR3 is 13 residues long. Germline values: CDR1 PRHDT, CDR2 FYEKMQ (reference sequence). Here the CDR3 DNA reads TGTGCCAGCAGCTCCAGGAATGTTTCACCCCTCCACTTT. Translating gives CASSSRNVSPLHF.

This clonotype was counted only a few times. The chain links TRBV20-1 to TRBJ2-1, with a tentative D call TRBD1 (5 bases). Germline V lookup: CDR1 DFQATT, CDR2 SNEGSKA (reference sequence). With 2 bases removed from V and 7 bases from J, the gap between germline ends came to 18 bases. The CDR3 spans 15 residues. Written as DNA, the CDR3 is TGCAGTGCTAGATTTTGGCAGGGTGCATCAAATGAGCAGTTCTTC. Its translation: CSARFWQGASNEQFF.

This clonotype was counted many times. V usage is TRBV4-1 and J usage is TRBJ1-1, with TRBD1 as a possible D gene (5 bases). Trimming cost V 1 base and J 6 bases, with 15 bases left between them. The germline CDR1 and CDR2 sequences are MGHRA and YSYEKL. CDR3 size: 15 residues. The CDR3 DNA reads TGCGCCAGCAGCCAAGGTGTTGCTAGGGGATCTGAAGCTTTCTTT. This translates into CASSQGVARGSEAFF.

The V call is TRBV11-2, the J call TRBJ2-4; 9 bases align to TRBD1. The CDR3 is made up of 19 amino acids. CDR1 is SGHAT and CDR2 is FQNNGV in the germline V gene. J gave up 1 base and V 0 bases, and 10 bases lay outside the gene matches. The CDR3 reads CASSLEGMWDREAKNIQYF. The DNA for the CDR3 is TGTGCCAGCAGCTTAGAGGGGATGTGGGACAGGGAGGCCAAAAACATTCAGTACTTC.

As to this clonotype: It may be a read error: a sequence one base away is much more abundant. The chain uses TRBV6-5 and TRBJ1-1; possibly TRBD1 for D (6 bases). Germline CDR1 MNHEY, CDR2 SVGAGI. V was cut by 2 bases and J by 0 bases, with 7 bases left in between. There are 14 residues in the CDR3. The DNA of the CDR3 is TGTGCCAGCAGTTACCAGGGGATGAACACTGAAGCTTTCTTT. Protein: CASSYQGMNTEAFF.

The rearrangement links TRBV5-1 to TRBJ1-1; 8 bases map to TRBD1. V lost 6 bases and J lost 3; bases outside the gene matches: 4. Germline V gives CDR1 SGHRS, CDR2 YFSETQ. CDR3 length: 13 amino acids. This CDR3 is CASNKDRDTEAFF. CDR3 in DNA: TGCGCCAGCAATAAGGACAGGGACACTGAAGCTTTCTTT. Full variable domain (remainder filled in from reference TRBV5-1 and TRBJ1-1): KAGVTQTPRYLIKTRGQQVTLSCSPISGHRSVSWYQQTPGQGLQFLFEYFSETQRNKGNFPGRFSGRQFSNSRSEMNVSTLELGDSALYLCASNKDRDTEAFFGQGTRLTVV.

This clonotype has just a few counts. The V and J genes are TRBV20-1 and TRBJ2-3; perhaps D is TRBD1 or TRBD2 (6 bases each). Germline CDR1 and CDR2: DFQATT and SNEGSKA (reference sequence). The CDR3 length is 14 residues. Trimming removed 6 bases from V and 1 base from J, with 14 bases in between. CDR3 amino acids: CSAPPGARTDTQYF. CDR3 nucleotide sequence: TGCAGTGCCCCACCGGGGGCCCGCACAGATACGCAGTATTTT.

The rearrangement links TRBV7-2 to TRBJ2-7, with D possibly TRBD2 on 5 matching bases. The CDR3 sequence is 13 residues long. Germline-derived CDR1 and CDR2 are SGHTA and FQGNSA. Trimming removed 3 bases at V and 4 bases at J, with 10 bases between. Written as DNA, the CDR3 is TGTGCCAGCAGCTTTTCTAGCAAATACGAGCAGTACTTC. This gives the protein CASSFSSKYEQYF.

The gene calls are TRBV6-2 or TRBV6-3 and TRBJ1-1; D is ambiguous. The CDR3 sequence is 14 residues long. Between the trimmed V and J ends, which lost 7 bases and 4 bases, there was a span of 16 bases. Germline CDR1 and CDR2: MNHEY and SVGEGT. The CDR3 DNA follows: TGTGCCAGCACTTTACACGAGGTGGTCACTGAAGCTTTCTTT. Protein sequence: CASTLHEVVTEAFF.

V is TRBV14 and J is TRBJ1-2; a weak D match, TRBD1 (5 bases). V lost 5 bases and J lost 4, with 14 bases in between. Germline V lookup: CDR1 SGHDN, CDR2 FVKESK. The CDR3 extends over 14 amino acids. In nucleotides, the CDR3 is TGTGCCAGCAGCTCGTGGGGGAACCTCTATGGCTACACCTTC. Residues: CASSSWGNLYGYTF. Full variable domain (outside the CDR3, taken from reference TRBV14 and TRBJ1-2): EAGVTQFPSHSVIEKGQTVTLRCDPISGHDNLYWYRRVMGKEIKFLLHFVKESKQDESGMPNNRFLAERTGGTYSTLKVQPAELEDSGVYFCASSSWGNLYGYTFGSGTRLTVV.